These T cell receptor beta chains were read from a single sample in a study of neurological immune-mediated disorders. TCRdb re-analysed the 5' RACE reads in MiXCR, keeping a single row per CDR3 protein. The sample yields 80,000 to 95,000 distinct CDR3 sequences, roughly 3.2% seen once. Material for sequencing was PBMCs. Every receptor here comes from a woman aged 45-65 years with multiple sclerosis. Both conserved end residues are part of each CDR3. The D gene is left open where the match is weak. Size is omitted from some rows. Given values are once, few, many or a class for expanded clones.

>TRBJ1-1|many|.|TRBV7-9
TGTGCCAGCAGCTTAGGTAGCGGGACGGCGAGTGAAGCTTTCTTT
CASSLGSGTASEAFF
>TRBJ1-2|many|.|TRBV7-2
TGTGCCAGCAGCTTAGACCCCCAGGGAGGCTACACCTTC
CASSLDPQGGYTF
>TRBJ2-5|many|TRBD1|TRBV5-1
TGCGCCAGCAGCTGGGACAGGGTGCTGGAGACCCAGTACTTC
CASSWDRVLETQYF
>TRBJ2-7|.|.|TRBV7-2
TGTGCCAGCAGTCCAGGCATCCCGATTTACGAGCAGTACTTC
CASSPGIPIYEQYF
>TRBJ2-7|many|.|TRBV12-3/TRBV12-4
TGTGCCAGCAGTTTAGTCGGGTGGAACGAGCAGTACTTC
CASSLVGWNEQYF
>TRBJ2-1|many|.|TRBV20-1
TGCAGTGCAAACCAGAAGAGCTCCTACAATGAGCAGTTCTTC
CSANQKSSYNEQFF
>TRBJ2-3|many|.|TRBV7-6
TGTGCCAGCAGCTCCTCCTTTATGAGGTCATTAGATACGCAGTATTTT
CASSSSFMRSLDTQYF
>TRBJ1-4|many|.|TRBV5-1
TGCGCCAGCAGCTTAGGACCGAGGGATGAAAAACTGTTTTTT
CASSLGPRDEKLFF
>TRBJ2-5|many|.|TRBV5-4
TGTGCCAGCAGCTCCGGACAGATTCAAGAGACCCAGTACTTC
CASSSGQIQETQYF
>TRBJ2-7|many|.|TRBV28
TGTGCCAGCAGTCGGACGAAGTACGAGCAGTACTTC
CASSRTKYEQYF
>TRBJ2-7|many|.|TRBV6-5
TGTGCCAGCAGCTGGCGTGGGGGCTGGGAGCAGTACTTC
CASSWRGGWEQYF
>TRBJ1-5|many|TRBD1|TRBV20-1
TGCAGTGCTAGTCGGACAGGGACTATCAATCAGCCCCAGCATTTT
CSASRTGTINQPQHF
>TRBJ2-1|many|TRBD1|TRBV5-8
TGTGCCAGCAGCACCGGACAGGGTAGGGTAGGCTACAATGAGCAGTTCTTC
CASSTGQGRVGYNEQFF
>TRBJ2-5|many|TRBD2|TRBV7-2
TGTGCCAGCATGAGTAGCGGGGGAGTCCGGGGGACCCAGTACTTC
CASMSSGGVRGTQYF
>TRBJ2-5|many|TRBD1|TRBV7-2
TGTGCCAGCAGCTTAGTGGACAGGGGGCAGGGGGAGACCCAGTACTTC
CASSLVDRGQGETQYF
>TRBJ1-1|many|.|TRBV19
TGTGCCAGTAGTCAGCGGGGCCTTACGGCTTTCTTT
CASSQRGLTAFF
>TRBJ1-2|many|.|TRBV20-1
TGCAGTGTTCAGTCCCTTGGCTACACCTTC
CSVQSLGYTF
>TRBJ1-5|many|.|TRBV7-2
TGTGCCAGCAGCTCGGTCTCCGGGTCGGCTCAGCCCCAGCATTTT
CASSSVSGSAQPQHF
>TRBJ2-7|many|.|TRBV6-5
TGTGCCAGCAGTACCGGGGCCTTCAACTACGAGCAGTACTTC
CASSTGAFNYEQYF
>TRBJ1-2|many|TRBD1|TRBV5-5
TGTGCCAGCAGCTTGGCAGGGGGTGACTATGGCTACACCTTC
CASSLAGGDYGYTF
>TRBJ1-3|many|TRBD1|TRBV6-2/TRBV6-3
TGTGCCAGCAGTTACCACTCGGACAGGGCCTACGGAAACACCATATATTTT
CASSYHSDRAYGNTIYF
>TRBJ1-5|.|.|TRBV12-3/TRBV12-4
TGTGCCAGCAGTAAACAGGGTTTCAAGACCCAGAATTTT
CASSKQGFKTQNF
>TRBJ2-3|many|TRBD2|TRBV7-2
TGTGCCAGCAGCTGGGCTCGGGGGGGCCCCGATACGCAGTATTTT
CASSWARGGPDTQYF
>TRBJ2-1|many|.|TRBV7-2
TGTGCCAGCAGCCGGGTAGGGGGGGCATGGTACAATGAGCAGTTCTTC
CASSRVGGAWYNEQFF
>TRBJ2-7|many|TRBD1|TRBV7-3
TGTGCCAGCAGCCTAGGGACAGGGGGCTCCTACGAGCAGTACTTC
CASSLGTGGSYEQYF
>TRBJ2-1|many|TRBD2|TRBV7-2
TGTGCCAGCAGCGGGACTAGCGGCAATGAGCAGTTCTTC
CASSGTSGNEQFF
>TRBJ2-4|many|.|TRBV5-1
TGCGCCAGCAGCTCTTGGGGTGAGGTTCAGTACTTC
CASSSWGEVQYF
>TRBJ2-1|many|TRBD2|TRBV5-1
TGCGCCAGCAGCTTTCTAGCGGGGGAATACAATGAGCAGTTCTTC
CASSFLAGEYNEQFF
>TRBJ1-1|many|TRBD1|TRBV5-1
TGCGCCAGCAGCTGGAGGTCGGGACAGGGTTCTGAAGCTTTCTTT
CASSWRSGQGSEAFF
>TRBJ1-4|many|.|TRBV5-1
TGCGCCAGCAGCATTGACTCGTTGATGGGACTGTTTTTT
CASSIDSLMGLFF
>TRBJ2-3|.|TRBD2|TRBV5-5
TGTGCCAGCAGCTTGGGGTGGGGGGGACGGACAGATACGCAGTATTTT
CASSLGWGGRTDTQYF
>TRBJ2-1|many|TRBD2|TRBV5-1
TGCGCCAGCACCCGGGATAGCGGGTACAATGAGCAGTTCTTC
CASTRDSGYNEQFF
>TRBJ1-1|many|.|TRBV5-1
TGCGCCAGCACGCAGGACCTCCCTCGTAACACTGAAGCTTTCTTT
CASTQDLPRNTEAFF
>TRBJ1-2|many|.|TRBV11-2
TGTGCCAGCAGCGCCCAGGTTAACTATGGCTACACCTTC
CASSAQVNYGYTF
>TRBJ2-1|many|TRBD2|TRBV5-5
TGTGCCAGCAGCTTGGGGCTAGCGGGGAGGAATGAGCAGTTCTTC
CASSLGLAGRNEQFF
>TRBJ1-5|.|.|TRBV6-2/TRBV6-3
TGTGCCAGCAGGCAGACAGGAGCTCCAAATCAGCCCCAGCATTTT
CASRQTGAPNQPQHF
>TRBJ2-7|many|TRBD1|TRBV7-2
TGTGCCAGCAGCCCCCGGACAGGGCACACCTACGAGCAGTACTTC
CASSPRTGHTYEQYF
>TRBJ1-5|many|.|TRBV16
TGTGCCAGCAGCCAATTTTCAGGGACCCTGACTTTT
CASSQFSGTLTF
>TRBJ2-3|many|.|TRBV5-1
TGCGCCAGCAATACCAACCAGGATACGCAGTATTTT
CASNTNQDTQYF
>TRBJ2-2|.|.|TRBV20-1
TGCAGTGCCATAAGTGTGGAAAGAGGGGAGCTGTTTTTT
CSAISVERGELFF
>TRBJ2-1|many|.|TRBV5-1
TGCGCCAGCAGCTTGGTGTTGACGGGGTCCTACAATGAGCAGTTCTTC
CASSLVLTGSYNEQFF
>TRBJ1-1|many|.|TRBV6-5
TGTGCCAGCAGTACGGCTGGCCGAGCTTTCTTT
CASSTAGRAFF
>TRBJ2-4|many|TRBD1|TRBV5-6
TGTGCCAGCAGCTTAATCGGGACAGCACTAATAGCCAAAAACATTCAGTACTTC
CASSLIGTALIAKNIQYF
>TRBJ1-5|many|.|TRBV12-3/TRBV12-4
TGTGCCAGCAGGGATCGGAGCAATCAGCCCCAGCATTTT
CASRDRSNQPQHF